This section outlines one T cell receptor (beta chain) sequence together with its context. This sample was taken from a study of blood T cell repertoires in COVID-19. Study context: Sources were T cells, B-cell-depleted T cells, or PBMCs; the material itself was cDNA or gDNA.

The V gene lost 1 base and the J gene lost 0 bases, with 18 bases spanning the gap. This CDR3 spans 18 amino acids. The V gene's germline CDR1 is LGHNT and CDR2 FRNRAP. The protocol was immunoSEQ multiplex PCR, while the TCRdb copy is restricted to in-frame clones and leaves out a portion. The repertoire includes around 260,000 clones, over 80% of them detected once, and about 1.4% sits in the top ten. This receptor was obtained from a woman in her 40s who had recovered from COVID-19. This chain links TRBV12-5 with TRBJ1-2, with a tentative D call TRBD1 (6 bases). Sequencing was done on a sample of peripheral blood. The CDR3 sequence is CASGLGDKEGRTNYGYTF. The CDR3 nucleotides are TGTGCTAGTGGTTTGGGGGACAAAGAGGGGCGGACTAACTATGGCTACACCTTC.